Below are 29 T cell receptor beta chains sequenced from a single sample in a study of blood T cell repertoires in COVID-19. The repertoire was sequenced with immunoSEQ multiplex PCR; TCRdb's copy has only in-frame clones and lacks some. The repertoire holds about 250,000 clones, with 65% to 90% as singletons. Sequences were obtained from PBMCs or T cells enriched from blood (not recorded which). Every receptor here comes from a man aged 35 to 55 who had recovered from COVID-19.

This clone was counted only a few times. V usage is TRBV5-1 and J usage is TRBJ2-7; 8 bases fit TRBD1. This CDR3 comprises 15 residues. V lost 4 bases and J lost 5; bases outside the gene matches: 11. Germline V gene data show CDR1 as SGHRS and CDR2 as YFSETQ. Here the CDR3 reads CASSPWTGKPDEQYF. DNA for the CDR3: TGCGCCAGCAGCCCCTGGACAGGGAAACCCGACGAGCAGTACTTC.

The V call is TRBV6-5, the J call TRBJ1-1; the match to TRBD1 covers 8 bases. J lost 7 bases, V lost 3 bases, and 13 bases had no gene match. The CDR3 has 16 amino acids. Germline lookup yields CDR1 MNHEY and CDR2 SVGAGI. CDR3 DNA: TGTGCCAGCAGTTATCTAGGTTCGGGACAGGCTAGTGAAGCTTTCTTT. This codes for CASSYLGSGQASEAFF.

As DNA, the CDR3 is TGTGCCAGCAGCTTAAGAGAGGACAGGGGGCTGGACGAGCAGTACTTC. This sequence encodes CASSLREDRGLDEQYF. The chain recombines TRBV21-1 with TRBJ2-7; the DNA was not used to check the table's D call, TRBD1. TRBV21-1 is a recognized pseudogene. The CDR3 is 16 residues long.

The chain employs TRBV20-1 and TRBJ1-6, with D maybe TRBD1 (6 bases). V was cut by 3 bases and J by 9 bases, with 18 bases left in between. This CDR3 region has 15 residues. CDR1 and CDR2 (germline): DFQATT, SNEGSKA (reference sequence). In DNA, the CDR3 is TGCAGTGCTAGTTTCGGGGACATCCGGGCTTCACCCCTCCACTTT. It yields the protein CSASFGDIRASPLHF.

The chain carries TRBV7-9 and TRBJ1-2, with 10 bases lining up with TRBD1. Germline loops: CDR1 SEHNR, CDR2 FQNEAQ (reference sequence). Germline trimming cut 5 bases from V and 8 bases from J; bases unmatched to any gene: 5. This CDR3 has 13 residues. The CDR3 sequence: CASSPGQGNGYTF. The CDR3 DNA is TGTGCCAGCAGCCCGGGACAGGGGAACGGCTACACCTTC.

This rearrangement joins TRBV5-1 to TRBJ2-1, with TRBD2 as a possible D gene (6 bases). The CDR3 totals 15 residues. V was clipped by 4 bases and J by 4 bases, with 15 bases between them. CDR1 SGHRS and CDR2 YFSETQ come from the germline V gene. The DNA for the CDR3 is TGCGCCAGCAGCCGGACCGGGACTCCATACAATGAGCAGTTCTTC. It codes for CASSRTGTPYNEQFF.

This clone has just a few counts. This sequence joins TRBV6-6 and TRBJ1-1; 8 nucleotides line up with TRBD1. Germline V gives CDR1 MNHNY, CDR2 SVGAGI (reference sequence). V dropped 10 bases and J dropped 5; count of bases not matched to a gene: 9. The CDR3 sequence is 13 residues long. DNA for the CDR3: TGTGCCACCGTGGCAGGGGGCGAGACTGAAGCTTTCTTT. Amino acid sequence: CATVAGGETEAFF.

This rearrangement joins TRBV5-1 to TRBJ2-5, with 9 bases identical to TRBD2. Trimming took 3 bases from V and 3 from J; bases not matched to a gene: 3. The V gene's germline CDR1 is SGHRS and CDR2 YFSETQ. This CDR3 has 14 residues. DNA for the CDR3: TGCGCCAGCAGCTCACTAGCGGGTAAAGAGACCCAGTACTTC. Residues: CASSSLAGKETQYF.

This clone has more than one count but fewer than ten. The gene calls are TRBV5-6 and TRBJ2-1; D is undetermined. This CDR3 has 16 amino acids. Germline values: CDR1 SGHDT, CDR2 YYEEEE. Trimming pared 0 bases from V and 0 bases from J, leaving 10 bases between. DNA of the CDR3: TGTGCCAGCAGCTTGGTTCTCCCCAGCTCCTACAATGAGCAGTTCTTC. Encoded protein: CASSLVLPSSYNEQFF. The full variable domain, its missing parts supplied by reference TRBV5-6 and TRBJ2-1, is DAGVTQSPTHLIKTRGQQVTLRCSPKSGHDTVSWYQQALGQGPQFIFQYYEEEERQRGNFPDRFSGHQFPNYSSELNVNALLLGDSALYLCASSLVLPSSYNEQFFGPGTRLTVL.

The chain carries TRBV15 and TRBJ1-1, with unresolved D. V was shortened by 8 bases and J by 5 bases, with 15 bases between the two germline ends. CDR3 length: 13 amino acids. Germline loops: CDR1 LNHNV, CDR2 YYDKDF (reference sequence). CDR3 loop: CATDWEGNTEAFF. The CDR3 DNA is TGTGCCACCGACTGGGAGGGCAATACTGAAGCTTTCTTT.

The V call is TRBV12-3 or TRBV12-4, the J call TRBJ1-2; no definite D call. V was pared by 7 bases and J by 8 bases, with 14 bases between. The CDR3 runs 12 residues. This chain's CDR3 is CASTGVVRGYTF. CDR3 sequence (DNA): TGTGCCAGCACCGGCGTCGTGAGGGGCTACACCTTC.

The rearrangement links TRBV5-1 to TRBJ2-5; D may be TRBD2 (6 bases). V lost 5 bases, J lost 5 bases, and 10 bases lay in between. Germline V gene lookup returns CDR1 SGHRS and CDR2 YFSETQ. The CDR3 is 12 amino acids. The CDR3 is CASRRDRETQYF. CDR3 nucleotides: TGCGCCAGCAGGCGGGACCGCGAGACCCAGTACTTC.

The chain carries TRBV9 and TRBJ2-7; 10 bases match TRBD2. Germline V gives CDR1 SGDLS, CDR2 YYNGEE. The CDR3 loop spans 15 amino acids. V trimming: 4 bases; J trimming: 5 bases; junction bases outside the gene matches: 9. This CDR3 is CASSPSGGARDEQYF. In nucleotides, the CDR3 is TGTGCCAGCAGCCCGAGCGGGGGGGCTCGGGACGAGCAGTACTTC.

The table lists this clone with a few counts. This chain connects TRBV10-3 to TRBJ2-1; D is ambiguous. This CDR3 comprises 12 residues. Trimming removed 0 bases at V and 10 bases at J, with 7 bases between. Germline CDR1 reads ENHRY; CDR2 reads SYGVKD. The CDR3 DNA follows: TGTGCCATCAGTGAGTCGATCAGGGAGCAGTTCTTC. This translates into CAISESIREQFF.

This chain connects TRBV5-1 to TRBJ2-3; 8 positions agree with TRBD1. After removal of 0 bases from V and 1 base from J, the junction contained 1 base not matched to a gene. The CDR3 totals 15 residues. From germline, CDR1 is SGHRS and CDR2 YFSETQ. The CDR3 DNA follows: TGCGCCAGCAGCTTGGAGGACAGGGGCACAGATACGCAGTATTTT. It is translated as CASSLEDRGTDTQYF.

This chain uses TRBV30 with TRBJ1-4; 8 bases line up with TRBD1. V shed 7 bases, J shed 8 bases, and the junction held 15 bases outside the gene matches. This CDR3 is 15 amino acids long. From germline, CDR1 is GTSNPN and CDR2 SVGIG (reference sequence). DNA for the CDR3: TGTGCCTTGGCCCAGGGGGCGTTTTGGGAGGAAAAACTGTTTTTT. Protein sequence: CALAQGAFWEEKLFF. Using reference TRBV30 and TRBJ1-4 for the parts outside the CDR3, the full variable domain is SQTIHQWPATLVQPVGSPLSLECTVEGTSNPNLYWYRQAAGRGLQLLFYSVGIGQISSEVPQNLSASRPQDRQFILSSKKLLLSDSGFYLCALAQGAFWEEKLFFGSGTQLSVL.

This chain uses TRBV10-3 with TRBJ1-5; D remains ambiguous. The germline V gene encodes CDR1 ENHRY and CDR2 SYGVKD. Trimming left V 0 bases short and J 4 bases short, with 7 bases between. CDR3 length: 14 residues. The CDR3 sequence is CAISESTVNQPQHF. The CDR3 DNA reads as TGTGCCATCAGTGAGTCGACTGTTAATCAGCCCCAGCATTTT.

In the case of this clone: Within the sample, other DNA sequences also encode this same CDR3. The J gene is TRBJ1-1, the V gene TRBV5-1; 7 bases fit TRBD1. Germline V gives CDR1 SGHRS, CDR2 YFSETQ. CDR3 length: 12 residues. Trimming at V came to 9 bases and at J to 1 base, leaving 3 bases not matched to a gene. This chain's CDR3 is CATRQGNTEAFF. DNA of the CDR3: TGCGCCACCCGACAGGGGAACACTGAAGCTTTCTTT.

The chain uses TRBV3-1 (or the pseudogene TRBV3-2) and TRBJ1-4; 7 bases are shared with TRBD1. This CDR3 contains 15 residues. Germline lookup yields CDR1 LGHDT and CDR2 YNNKEL (reference sequence). J was trimmed by 3 bases and V by 5 bases; bases with no gene match: 6. The CDR3: CASSNTGVANEKLFF. CDR3 nucleotides: TGTGCCAGCAGCAATACAGGGGTAGCTAATGAAAAACTGTTTTTT.

The chain carries TRBV19 and TRBJ2-1; 11 nucleotides line up with TRBD2. Germline V gives CDR1 LNHDA, CDR2 SQIVND (reference sequence). V shed 5 bases and J 5 bases; nucleotides not matched to a gene: 5. This CDR3 contains 15 residues. The CDR3 protein is CASSVAGGPNNEQFF. For the CDR3, the DNA is TGTGCCAGTAGTGTAGCGGGGGGGCCTAACAATGAGCAGTTCTTC.

This clone has a single count. The chain recombines TRBV9 with TRBJ1-2, with TRBD1 identical over 9 bases. This CDR3 has 20 residues. Germline CDR1 SGDLS, CDR2 YYNGEE. The junction had 15 bases not matched to a gene; V was cut back by 0 bases and J by 0 bases. The CDR3 loop reads CASSVATGGARRRSNYGYTF. CDR3 DNA sequence: TGTGCCAGCAGCGTAGCTACAGGGGGCGCCAGGAGGCGATCTAACTATGGCTACACCTTC. Full variable domain (remainder filled in from reference TRBV9 and TRBJ1-2): DSGVTQTPKHLITATGQRVTLRCSPRSGDLSVYWYQQSLDQGLQFLIQYYNGEERAKGNILERFSAQQFPDLHSELNLSSLELGDSALYFCASSVATGGARRRSNYGYTFGSGTRLTVV.

CDR3 sequence: CASSLWTGPQETQYF. The CDR3 region has the DNA TGTGCCAGCAGTTTATGGACAGGACCCCAAGAGACCCAGTACTTC. The chain employs TRBV28 and TRBJ2-5, with D possibly TRBD1 on 6 matching bases. The CDR3 consists of 15 residues. Germline lookup yields CDR1 MDHEN and CDR2 SYDVKM. V was shortened by 0 bases and J by 1 base, with 9 bases between the two germline ends.

The J gene is TRBJ2-1, the V gene TRBV7-3; 11 nucleotides match TRBD2. J was trimmed by 6 bases and V by 2 bases; bases with no gene match: 3. This CDR3 has 15 residues. Germline CDR1 SGHTA, CDR2 FQGTGA. In DNA, the CDR3 is TGTGCCAGCAGCTTAGGGCTAGCGGGGGGCAATGAGCAGTTCTTC. Amino acids: CASSLGLAGGNEQFF.

The genes are TRBV18 and TRBJ1-1, with 8 nucleotides matching TRBD1. The V gene's germline CDR1 is KGHSH and CDR2 LQKENI. V gave up 4 bases and J gave up 3 bases; unmatched junction bases: 10. The length of the CDR3 is 16 residues. CDR3 DNA sequence: TGTGCCAGCTCACTATACCAGGGGGCGCTGGACACTGAAGCTTTCTTT. Its protein product is CASSLYQGALDTEAFF.

V is TRBV4-1 and J is TRBJ2-1; 13 bases align to TRBD2. CDR1 is MGHRA, CDR2 YSYEKL, per germline. The CDR3 is made up of 17 amino acids. With V trimmed by 6 bases and J by 3 bases, 8 bases remained unmatched. The CDR3 DNA follows: TGCGCCAGCAGGGGGACTAGCGGGACCCCCCACTACAATGAGCAGTTCTTC. Protein product: CASRGTSGTPHYNEQFF.

Only one count was recorded for this clone. Here the CDR3 reads CASSDADRGNYGYTF. For the CDR3, the DNA is TGCGCCAGCAGCGACGCGGACAGGGGAAACTATGGCTACACCTTC. V gene TRBV5-1 combines with J gene TRBJ1-2; TRBD1 matches 9 bases. Per the germline V gene, CDR1 is SGHRS and CDR2 is YFSETQ. Unmatched junction bases numbered 6, after V lost 4 bases and J lost 2 bases. This CDR3 has 15 residues. Together with reference TRBV5-1 and TRBJ1-2, the CDR3 gives the full variable domain: KAGVTQTPRYLIKTRGQQVTLSCSPISGHRSVSWYQQTPGQGLQFLFEYFSETQRNKGNFPGRFSGRQFSNSRSEMNVSTLELGDSALYLCASSDADRGNYGYTFGSGTRLTVV.

The genes are TRBV9 and TRBJ2-7; 12 positions agree with TRBD2. The CDR3 has 16 amino acids. CDR1 is SGDLS and CDR2 is YYNGEE in the germline V gene. V was clipped by 4 bases and J by 3 bases; unmatched bases: 8. The CDR3 bases are TGTGCCAGCAGCCCCCTAGCGGGAGGGCCTATCTACGAGCAGTACTTC. Translating it yields CASSPLAGGPIYEQYF. Full variable domain (missing parts from reference TRBV9 and TRBJ2-7): DSGVTQTPKHLITATGQRVTLRCSPRSGDLSVYWYQQSLDQGLQFLIQYYNGEERAKGNILERFSAQQFPDLHSELNLSSLELGDSALYFCASSPLAGGPIYEQYFGPGTRLTVT.

The chain has TRBV10-3 and TRBJ2-3; 10 nucleotides agree with TRBD2. Germline V gene sequence: CDR1 ENHRY, CDR2 SYGVKD. The CDR3 sequence is 16 residues long. Unmatched junction bases numbered 14, after V lost 8 bases and J lost 6 bases. This chain's CDR3 is CAILIGPLAGSDTQYF. In nucleotides, the CDR3 is TGTGCCATCTTAATTGGTCCACTAGCGGGATCCGATACGCAGTATTTT.

This clone appeared once. V gene TRBV6-5 combines with J gene TRBJ1-2; 11 bases are shared with TRBD1. V gave up 0 bases and J gave up 6 bases; unmatched junction bases: 3. Germline loops: CDR1 MNHEY, CDR2 SVGAGI. This CDR3 comprises 15 residues. The CDR3 region is CASSYSRDRGDGYTF. The CDR3 DNA sequence: TGTGCCAGCAGTTACTCGAGGGACAGGGGGGATGGCTACACCTTC.